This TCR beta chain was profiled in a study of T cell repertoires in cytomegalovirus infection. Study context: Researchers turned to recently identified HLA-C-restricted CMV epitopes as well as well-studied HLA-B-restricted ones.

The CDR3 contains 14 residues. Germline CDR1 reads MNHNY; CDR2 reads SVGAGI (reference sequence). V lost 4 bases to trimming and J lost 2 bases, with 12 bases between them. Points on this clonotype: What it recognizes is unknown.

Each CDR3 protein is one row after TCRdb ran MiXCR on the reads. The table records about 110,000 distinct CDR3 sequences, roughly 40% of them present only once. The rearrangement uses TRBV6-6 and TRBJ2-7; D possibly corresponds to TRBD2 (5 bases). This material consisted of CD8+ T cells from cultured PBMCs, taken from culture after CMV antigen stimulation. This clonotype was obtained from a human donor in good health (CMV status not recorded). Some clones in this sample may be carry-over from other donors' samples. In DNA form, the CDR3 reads TGTGCCAGCAGTTGGGGTGAGGGCGCCTACGAGCAGTACTTC. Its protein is CASSWGEGAYEQYF.